The clone carrying this TCR beta chain was detected a few times. The antigen is undetermined. The data are from a study of blood T cells in healthy people across ages. Study-wide results and caveats: Long-lived donors carried more naive CD4+ cells and greater diversity than aged donors. A roughly linear age-dependent decrease characterized TCR beta diversity per million T cells.

A sample-barcoded 5' primer and a J-beta primer mix were used in a second PCR of roughly 7 to 12 cycles. TCRdb processed the 5' RACE reads anew with MiXCR; each CDR3 protein has one entry. This sample yields 1.6 million or so distinct CDR3 sequences, of which roughly 32% are seen a single time; approximately 10% belongs to the top ten. V was pared by 0 bases and J by 1 base, with 4 bases of the junction left unmatched. There are 17 residues in the CDR3. Germline lookup yields CDR1 LGHDT and CDR2 YNNKEL (reference sequence). Per sample, extraction of total RNA gave at least 5 micrograms in every case.

The clonotype originates from a woman aged 25 to 45 in good health. Sequencing was carried out using blood. The J gene is TRBJ1-5, the V gene TRBV3-1, with 9 positions matching TRBD1. DNA of the CDR3: TGTGCCAGCAGCCAAGATAGCGGGACAGGGAGCAATCAGCCCCAGCATTTT. This gives the protein CASSQDSGTGSNQPQHF.